One sample yielded the 13 T cell receptor beta chains listed below, sequenced in a study of cytomegalovirus exposure and HLA in healthy donors. This PCR relied on a set of 60 Vbeta primers and 13 Jbeta primers. Here immunoSEQ multiplex PCR was the method, and the copy in TCRdb shows in-frame clones only, minus some. Altogether roughly 140,000 clones are present, around 80% being singletons, with the ten largest covering approximately 2.1%. The sequenced material came from PBMCs. These receptors were obtained from a man aged 30 to 39 in good health and CMV-seronegative.

V gene TRBV5-8 combines with J gene TRBJ2-5; 9 positions match TRBD2. CDR1 is SGHTS and CDR2 is YDEGEE in the germline V gene. Trimming at V came to 1 base and at J to 7 bases, leaving 5 bases not matched to a gene. The CDR3 has 14 residues. Written as DNA, the CDR3 is TGTGCCAGCAGCTTGCCTAGCGGGGATTCGACCCAGTACTTC. Translation gives CASSLPSGDSTQYF.

V is TRBV7-3 and J is TRBJ2-1, with TRBD2 matching 13 bases. The CDR3 extends over 16 amino acids. The J segment lost 9 bases and the V segment lost 5 bases, leaving 10 bases of the junction unmatched. Germline CDR1 and CDR2: SGHTA and FQGTGA. In DNA form, the CDR3 reads TGTGCCAGCAGCCCCCCCGGGACTAGCGGGATTGGTGAGCAGTTCTTC. Amino acid sequence: CASSPPGTSGIGEQFF.

This sequence joins TRBV28 and TRBJ1-2; D remains unclear. V lost 6 bases and J lost 5, with 13 bases in between. CDR1 is MDHEN, CDR2 SYDVKM, per germline. The CDR3 length is 13 residues. The CDR3: CASSQTPGYGYTF. In DNA, the CDR3 is TGTGCCAGCAGCCAAACCCCGGGGTATGGCTACACCTTC.

The chain joins TRBV6-4 to TRBJ2-3; D is possibly TRBD2 (6 bases). Looked up from germline, CDR1 is MRHNA and CDR2 is SNTAGT. The germline V and J ends were trimmed by 0 bases and 8 bases, with 12 bases remaining between them. The CDR3 consists of 14 residues. CDR3 in amino acids: CASSDSLGGATQYF. For the CDR3, the DNA is TGTGCCAGCAGTGACTCCCTTGGCGGGGCTACGCAGTATTTT.

The chain recombines TRBV27 with TRBJ2-2; 11 bases fit TRBD2. The CDR3 consists of 16 residues. CDR1 and CDR2 from the germline V gene are MNHEY and SMNVEV (reference sequence). V was pared by 2 bases and J by 9 bases, with 8 bases of the junction left unmatched. The DNA of the CDR3 is TGTGCCAGCAGTTTAGGGCTAGCGGGAGGTTGGAGGGAGCTGTTTTTT. This codes for CASSLGLAGGWRELFF.

V and J are TRBV18 and TRBJ1-2; D may be TRBD1 (6 bases). The germline V and J ends were trimmed by 3 bases and 5 bases, with 13 bases remaining between them. CDR3 length: 14 amino acids. The germline CDR1 and CDR2 sequences are KGHSH and LQKENI. CDR3 nucleotide sequence: TGTGCCAGCTCACCCAGGGCGGACAGTTATGGCTACACCTTC. Amino acid sequence: CASSPRADSYGYTF.

The rearrangement joins TRBV6-5 to TRBJ1-1, with D uncertain. The CDR3 sequence is 13 residues long. CDR1 MNHEY and CDR2 SVGAGI come from the germline V gene. With 0 bases removed from V and 2 bases from J, the gap between germline ends came to 4 bases. The CDR3 here is CASSYSANTEAFF. As DNA, the CDR3 is TGTGCCAGCAGTTACTCGGCAAACACTGAAGCTTTCTTT.

With regard to this clone: Germline and junction disagree at one end, which may indicate a read error. V and J are TRBV7-7 and TRBJ1-5; D not certain. Germline V CDR1 and CDR2: SSHAT, FNYEAQ (reference sequence). This CDR3 spans 15 amino acids. The CDR3 protein is CASSLAQGRHQPQHF. The CDR3, as DNA: TGTGCTAGCAGCTTAGCGCAAGGGAGACATCAGCCCCAGCATTTT.

The J gene is TRBJ2-5, the V gene TRBV25-1; tentatively, D is TRBD2 (6 bases). V lost 5 bases and J lost 1, with 14 bases in between. This CDR3 region has 15 residues. Germline V CDR1 and CDR2: MGHDK, SYGVNS. The CDR3 DNA sequence: TGTGCCAGCAGTCCCCGGGACTCCGGCCAAGAGACCCAGTACTTC. It translates to CASSPRDSGQETQYF.

The V call is TRBV5-1, the J call TRBJ1-6; D unresolved. CDR1 is SGHRS, CDR2 YFSETQ, per germline. The V end was cut by 2 bases, the J end by 10 bases, with 16 bases between. The CDR3 contains 15 residues. The chain's CDR3 is CASSLDRSRRSPLHF. The CDR3 DNA reads as TGCGCCAGCAGCTTAGATCGGAGTCGGAGATCACCCCTCCACTTT.

The chain links TRBV7-8 to TRBJ2-5; 8 bases fit TRBD1. TRBJ2-7 explains the end of the DNA better; the J call may be wrong. Germline values: CDR1 SGHVS, CDR2 FQNEAQ. The CDR3 has 16 residues. The CDR3 protein is CASSLAATGGLHEQYF. The CDR3 DNA reads as TGTGCCAGCAGCTTAGCGGCCACAGGGGGTCTCCACGAGCAGTACTTC.

The J gene is TRBJ2-1, the V gene TRBV20-1, with no clear D. The CDR3 is 11 amino acids. Trimming shortened V by 6 bases and J by 9 bases, and 12 bases separated the two germline ends. In germline, CDR1 is DFQATT, CDR2 SNEGSKA (reference sequence). The chain's CDR3 is CSASPRGEQFF. CDR3 sequence (DNA): TGCAGTGCGTCCCCGCGCGGTGAGCAGTTCTTC.

This clone was picked up a small number of times. The V gene is TRBV4-1, the J gene TRBJ2-2; D perhaps matches TRBD1 (5 bases). CDR1 and CDR2 from the germline V gene are MGHRA and YSYEKL. This CDR3 is built from 18 residues. Trimming stripped 3 bases from V and 0 bases from J, with 17 bases between. CDR3 nucleotides: TGCGCCAGCAGCCACCACCCCCCCAGGGTATCGAACACCGGGGAGCTGTTTTTT. Translated: CASSHHPPRVSNTGELFF.